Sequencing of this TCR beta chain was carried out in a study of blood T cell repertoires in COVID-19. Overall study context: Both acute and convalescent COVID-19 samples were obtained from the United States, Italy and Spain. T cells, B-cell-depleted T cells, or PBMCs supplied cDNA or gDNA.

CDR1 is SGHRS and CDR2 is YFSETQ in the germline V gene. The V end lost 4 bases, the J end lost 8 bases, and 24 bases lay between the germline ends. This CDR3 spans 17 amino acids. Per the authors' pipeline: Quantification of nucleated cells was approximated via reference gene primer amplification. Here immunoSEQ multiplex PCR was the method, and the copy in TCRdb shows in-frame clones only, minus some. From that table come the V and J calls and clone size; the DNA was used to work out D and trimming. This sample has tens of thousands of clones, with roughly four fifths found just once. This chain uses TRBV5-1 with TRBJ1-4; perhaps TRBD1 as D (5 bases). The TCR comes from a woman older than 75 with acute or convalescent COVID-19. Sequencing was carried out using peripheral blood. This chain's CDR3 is CASSTQPGLRMGEKLFF. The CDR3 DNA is TGCGCCAGCAGCACGCAGCCGGGACTCCGGATGGGGGAAAAACTGTTTTTT.